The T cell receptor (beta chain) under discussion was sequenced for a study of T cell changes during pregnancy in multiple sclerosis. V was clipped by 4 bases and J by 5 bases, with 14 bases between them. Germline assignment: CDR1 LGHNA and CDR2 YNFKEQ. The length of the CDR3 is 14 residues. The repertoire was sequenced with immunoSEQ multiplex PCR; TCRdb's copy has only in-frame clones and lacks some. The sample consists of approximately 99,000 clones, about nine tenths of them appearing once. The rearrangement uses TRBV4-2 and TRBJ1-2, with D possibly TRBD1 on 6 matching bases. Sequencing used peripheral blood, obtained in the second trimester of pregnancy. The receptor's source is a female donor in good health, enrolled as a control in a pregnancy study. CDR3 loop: CASSREGGEYGYTF. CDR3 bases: TGTGCCAGCAGCCGAGAGGGGGGGGAGTATGGCTACACCTTC.